Presented here are 22 T cell receptor beta chains from one specimen sequenced in a study of T cells in Graves' hyperthyroidism and ophthalmopathy. Using RNA transcripts as the source, TCR beta CDR3 regions were amplified. The HTBI primer set served for first-round RT-PCR of the TCR CDR3. MiXCR, applied by TCRdb to the multiplex PCR reads, yields one record per CDR3 protein. In the table there are more than 500,000 distinct CDR3 sequences, about 14% of which are singletons. The sequencing sample was made of blood. The receptors originated from a woman between 40 and 50 years old with Graves' ophthalmopathy.

This clonotype was counted at least ten times. The chain combines TRBV28 with TRBJ1-5, with TRBD1 identical over 7 bases. Germline V CDR1 and CDR2: MDHEN, SYDVKM. J gave up 6 bases and V 5 bases, and 16 bases lay outside the gene matches. The CDR3 extends over 17 amino acids. CDR3 sequence: CASSRHPNRGGIQPQHF. The CDR3 DNA reads as TGTGCCAGCAGTCGCCATCCGAACAGGGGAGGAATTCAGCCCCAGCATTTT.

This clonotype was picked up many times. This chain connects TRBV12-3 or TRBV12-4 to TRBJ1-1; D remains ambiguous. Deletions cut 5 bases from V and 1 base from J, with 11 bases between. The CDR3 loop spans 14 amino acids. In nucleotides, the CDR3 is TGTGCCAGCAGTCAAGGAGGTGGGAACACTGAAGCTTTCTTT. Translation gives CASSQGGGNTEAFF.

This clonotype was picked up many times. The V call is TRBV28, the J call TRBJ1-6, with TRBD1 matching 7 bases. Germline lookup yields CDR1 MDHEN and CDR2 SYDVKM. V trimming: 6 bases; J trimming: 6 bases; junction bases outside the gene matches: 5. There are 14 residues in the CDR3. The CDR3, as DNA: TGTGCCAGCAGCAGGACAGGCGGTAATTCACCCCTCCACTTT. This translates into CASSRTGGNSPLHF.

Many counts were recorded for this clonotype. V is TRBV11-3 and J is TRBJ1-1; D is undetermined. Germline V gives CDR1 SGHNT, CDR2 YENEEA. Trimming took 3 bases from V and 4 from J, leaving 9 bases between them. The CDR3 totals 13 residues. The CDR3, as DNA: TGTGCCAGCAGCTTCGAAAGGACCACTGAAGCTTTCTTT. Translated: CASSFERTTEAFF.

The chain uses TRBV10-2 and TRBJ2-5, with 10 bases fitting TRBD2. J gave up 2 bases and V 7 bases, and 13 bases lay outside the gene matches. The CDR3 loop spans 17 amino acids. The V gene's germline CDR1 is WSHSY and CDR2 SAAADI. CDR3 bases: TGCGCCAGCACCTCAAACGAGCTAGCGGGGGTACAAGAGACCCAGTACTTC. Amino acid sequence: CASTSNELAGVQETQYF.

This clonotype occurred a few times. This sequence joins TRBV5-1 and TRBJ2-7; possibly TRBD2 for D (5 bases). The V end was cut by 6 bases, the J end by 3 bases, with 16 bases between. This CDR3 contains 14 residues. Germline V lookup: CDR1 SGHRS, CDR2 YFSETQ. CDR3 in amino acids: CASMQASSDYEQYF. The CDR3 coding sequence is TGCGCCAGCATGCAGGCTAGCTCAGACTACGAGCAGTACTTC.

Here the CDR3 reads CASSPDRDTTEAFF. The CDR3 nucleotides read TGTGCCAGCAGCCCAGACCGGGACACGACTGAAGCTTTCTTT. This rearrangement joins TRBV7-9 to TRBJ1-1; D possibly corresponds to TRBD1 (6 bases). The CDR3 consists of 14 residues. The V and J ends lost 5 bases and 5 bases respectively, with 15 bases between them. Germline CDR1 SEHNR, CDR2 FQNEAQ (reference sequence). Together with reference TRBV7-9 and TRBJ1-1, the CDR3 gives the full variable domain: DTGVSQNPRHKITKRGQNVTFRCDPISEHNRLYWYRQTLGQGPEFLTYFQNEAQLEKSRLLSDRFSAERPKGSFSTLEIQRTEQGDSAMYLCASSPDRDTTEAFFGQGTRLTVV.

This clonotype was recorded many times. The chain joins TRBV28 to TRBJ2-5; D possibly uses TRBD1 or TRBD2 (6 bases each). This CDR3 has 17 amino acids. V was cut by 5 bases and J by 7 bases, with 26 bases left in between. CDR1 MDHEN and CDR2 SYDVKM come from the germline V gene. The DNA of the CDR3 is TGTGCCAGCAGTCCCGCAATGGGGGGCGGACCGACAGGGACCCAGTACTTC. It is translated as CASSPAMGGGPTGTQYF.

This chain joins TRBV14 and TRBJ1-3; D unresolved. The CDR3 is made up of 16 amino acids. Germline V CDR1 and CDR2: SGHDN, FVKESK. The germline V and J ends were trimmed by 0 bases and 0 bases, with 9 bases remaining between them. The CDR3, as DNA: TGTGCCAGCAGCCAAGACACAGCCTTCTCTGGAAACACCATATATTTT. Translated, it gives CASSQDTAFSGNTIYF.

There are many counts of this clonotype. The chain uses TRBV20-1 and TRBJ2-7; 8 positions agree with TRBD2. Germline-derived CDR1 and CDR2 are DFQATT and SNEGSKA (reference sequence). This CDR3 is built from 13 residues. V lost 6 bases to trimming and J lost 4 bases; unmatched junction nucleotides: 8. The CDR3 nucleotides are TGCAGTGCCCAGGTAGCGGGAAGGTACGAGCAGTACTTC. Amino acids: CSAQVAGRYEQYF.

V gene TRBV12-3 or TRBV12-4 combines with J gene TRBJ2-7; 8 nucleotides align to TRBD2. CDR3 length: 14 amino acids. V gave up 3 bases and J gave up 3 bases; unmatched junction bases: 4. CDR3 in amino acids: CASSFTAGGYEQYF. CDR3 DNA: TGTGCCAGCAGTTTTACCGCGGGAGGCTACGAGCAGTACTTC.

At least ten counts were recorded for this clonotype. V and J are TRBV9 and TRBJ2-5; 7 nucleotides align to TRBD2. This CDR3 is 16 amino acids long. Trimming removed 1 base from V and 4 bases from J; junction bases left unmatched: 10. From germline, CDR1 is SGDLS and CDR2 YYNGEE. Written as DNA, the CDR3 is TGTGCCAGCAGCGTACGTGCGGGAGAGCTGTTAGAGACCCAGTACTTC. The encoded protein is CASSVRAGELLETQYF.

This clonotype was observed many times. The chain joins TRBV11-2 to TRBJ2-1, with a tentative D call TRBD2 (7 bases). The CDR3 has 16 residues. V was pared by 0 bases and J by 7 bases, with 16 bases between. Germline CDR1 is SGHAT and CDR2 is FQNNGV. CDR3: CASSLEPGGGRNEQFF. The CDR3 DNA reads as TGTGCCAGCAGCTTAGAGCCGGGGGGCGGGAGAAATGAGCAGTTCTTC.

At least ten counts were recorded for this clonotype. The genes are TRBV12-3 or TRBV12-4 and TRBJ2-7, with D perhaps matching TRBD1 or TRBD2 (5 bases each). The length of the CDR3 is 13 residues. Trimming removed 10 bases at V and 2 bases at J, with 15 bases between. CDR3 nucleotide sequence: TGTGCCACCGGTTTGGGGGAGCCCTACGAGCAGTACTTC. Translating it yields CATGLGEPYEQYF.

Remarks on this clonotype: One base away lies a much larger clone, so this may be a sequencing read error. This is likely a read error, given that the CDR3 carries no conserved phenylalanine or tryptophan at its end. The J gene is TRBJ2-6, the V gene TRBV12-3 or TRBV12-4; no definite D call. V lost 2 bases and J 11 bases, leaving 4 bases between the germline ends. This CDR3 is built from 11 residues. In nucleotides, the CDR3 is TGTGCCAGCAGTTTACCCTACGTCCTGACTTAC. Translating gives CASSLPYVLTY.

In its sample, this clonotype was seen many times. This chain joins TRBV6-1 and TRBJ1-1; 9 positions agree with TRBD1. Germline CDR1 reads MNHNS; CDR2 reads SASEGT. This CDR3 region has 15 residues. Trimming removed 6 bases from V and 4 bases from J; junction bases left unmatched: 9. CDR3 nucleotides: TGTGCCAGCAGCCAATTCGACAGGGGGGGCACTGAAGCTTTCTTT. It translates to CASSQFDRGGTEAFF.

This clonotype was observed many times. The rearrangement joins TRBV6-1 to TRBJ1-2; 9 bases line up with TRBD1. Germline-derived CDR1 and CDR2 are MNHNS and SASEGT. This CDR3 contains 12 residues. J gave up 14 bases and V 6 bases, and 10 bases lay outside the gene matches. The CDR3 loop is CASRKLRDRDTF. CDR3 DNA: TGTGCCAGCAGAAAACTAAGGGACAGGGATACCTTC.

This clonotype was seen repeatedly, ten times or more. The chain has TRBV6-1 and TRBJ1-1, with D unclear. The V and J ends lost 6 bases and 6 bases respectively, with 20 bases between them. The CDR3 is 15 amino acids. Germline assignment: CDR1 MNHNS and CDR2 SASEGT. CDR3 sequence: CASSPTTGSYAEAFF. The DNA of the CDR3 is TGTGCCAGCAGCCCTACTACCGGGTCTTACGCTGAAGCTTTCTTT.

This clonotype occurred a few times. The genes are TRBV13 and TRBJ2-3; D gene uncertain. V lost 3 bases, J lost 4 bases, and 8 bases lay in between. Germline V gene sequence: CDR1 PRHDT, CDR2 FYEKMQ (reference sequence). There are 13 residues in the CDR3. The CDR3 reads CASSFSSPDTQYF. Written as DNA, the CDR3 is TGTGCCAGCAGCTTTTCGTCCCCAGATACGCAGTATTTT.

This clonotype was seen repeatedly, ten times or more. The V call is TRBV5-5, the J call TRBJ2-2, with D perhaps matching TRBD2 (7 bases). The CDR3 length is 16 residues. Trimming took off 7 bases at V and 0 bases at J, with 16 bases between the two ends. CDR1 SGHKS and CDR2 YYEKEE come from the germline V gene (reference sequence). The CDR3 loop is CASPKGGPTNTGELFF. CDR3 coding DNA: TGTGCCAGCCCCAAGGGGGGGCCCACGAACACCGGGGAGCTGTTTTTT.

The chain recombines TRBV11-2 with TRBJ1-5; a possible D gene is TRBD1 (5 bases). This CDR3 has 18 amino acids. The ends were cut back, 5 bases at V and 2 bases at J, with 22 bases in the middle. Germline V gene data show CDR1 as SGHAT and CDR2 as FQNNGV. CDR3 sequence: CASSPPPQGPSGNQPQHF. The DNA for the CDR3 is TGTGCCAGCAGCCCGCCCCCGCAGGGCCCTTCGGGCAATCAGCCCCAGCATTTT.

This clonotype was counted at least ten times. The chain joins TRBV6-5 to TRBJ2-2; no reliable D call. The CDR3 has 15 residues. From germline, CDR1 is MNHEY and CDR2 SVGAGI. The V end was cut by 0 bases, the J end by 3 bases, with 8 bases between. The CDR3 DNA reads as TGTGCCAGCAGTTACTCAAAGGGTCACACCGGGGAGCTGTTTTTT. It specifies CASSYSKGHTGELFF.